This section outlines one T cell receptor (beta chain) sequence together with its context. Its antigen is currently unknown. Distinct nucleotide sequences in the sample also encode this CDR3. Second-dose intervals near 4 or 12 weeks were combined. This CDR3 has 15 amino acids. Unmatched junction bases numbered 2, after V lost 1 base and J lost 2 bases. The germline gives CDR1 MGHRA, CDR2 YSYEKL. The sample originates from a study of T cell responses to AZD1222 COVID-19 vaccine. Overall study results and limits: Nearly half of spike-specific TCRs reportedly target variant regions that are unmutated in the B.1.351 and B.1.1.7 variants. The study sampled repertoires only after the peak T cell response.

The repertoire was sequenced with immunoSEQ multiplex PCR; TCRdb's copy has only in-frame clones and lacks some. This sample has about 140,000 clones; around nine tenths occur once, and the top ten carry under 2%. Sample: peripheral blood, taken 28 days after the second AZD1222 dose. The genes are TRBV4-1 and TRBJ1-2; 9 nucleotides line up with TRBD1. The receptor was isolated from an adult who received the AZD1222 COVID-19 vaccine. CDR3 loop: CASSQGTGDNYGYTF. The CDR3 DNA follows: TGCGCCAGCAGCCAAGGGACAGGGGACAACTATGGCTACACCTTC.